A selection of T cell receptor beta chains follows, all from one sample in a study of T cells in Graves' hyperthyroidism and ophthalmopathy. TCRdb reanalysed the multiplex PCR reads using MiXCR and keeps one entry per CDR3 protein. The sample records hundreds of thousands of distinct CDR3 sequences, around 20% being singletons. Sequenced: blood. Receptor source: a woman aged 45-65 years with Graves' hyperthyroidism that later progressed to Graves' ophthalmopathy. Both conserved end residues are trimmed from each CDR3. The order of the fields is J gene, V gene, D gene, CDR3 protein. The D gene is left open where the match is weak.

j_call: TRBJ1-1; v_call: TRBV7-6; d_call: .; cdr3_aa: ASSYQDTNTEAF
j_call: TRBJ2-2; v_call: TRBV2; d_call: .; cdr3_aa: ASSVARATAGELF
j_call: TRBJ1-6; v_call: TRBV12-3/TRBV12-4; d_call: .; cdr3_aa: ASSYSSGLMKNSPLH
j_call: TRBJ1-2; v_call: TRBV9; d_call: .; cdr3_aa: ASSLEGQGNYGYT
j_call: TRBJ2-3; v_call: TRBV2; d_call: TRBD2; cdr3_aa: ASRATSGGAGDTQY
j_call: TRBJ2-7; v_call: TRBV20-1; d_call: .; cdr3_aa: SARVTGTPYEQY
j_call: TRBJ1-5; v_call: TRBV6-5; d_call: .; cdr3_aa: ASSSGDTYNQPQH
j_call: TRBJ2-1; v_call: TRBV20-1; d_call: .; cdr3_aa: TRNTLNEQF
j_call: TRBJ2-5; v_call: TRBV20-1; d_call: TRBD2; cdr3_aa: SAKAAAGGLETQY
j_call: TRBJ2-3; v_call: TRBV7-9; d_call: TRBD2; cdr3_aa: ASSLWLAGTTDTQY
j_call: TRBJ2-4; v_call: TRBV12-3/TRBV12-4; d_call: TRBD2; cdr3_aa: ASSATSGGVIAKNIQY
j_call: TRBJ1-6; v_call: TRBV30; d_call: .; cdr3_aa: AWSGQVGSPLH
j_call: TRBJ1-1; v_call: TRBV5-1; d_call: TRBD1; cdr3_aa: ASNDRGDTEAF
j_call: TRBJ1-2; v_call: TRBV20-1; d_call: .; cdr3_aa: SAGADGYT
j_call: TRBJ2-2; v_call: TRBV19; d_call: .; cdr3_aa: ASSVHRVENTGELF
j_call: TRBJ2-1; v_call: TRBV6-1; d_call: .; cdr3_aa: ASRKPGVRYNEQF
j_call: TRBJ1-5; v_call: TRBV12-3/TRBV12-4; d_call: .; cdr3_aa: ASSLDYRDPEENQPQH